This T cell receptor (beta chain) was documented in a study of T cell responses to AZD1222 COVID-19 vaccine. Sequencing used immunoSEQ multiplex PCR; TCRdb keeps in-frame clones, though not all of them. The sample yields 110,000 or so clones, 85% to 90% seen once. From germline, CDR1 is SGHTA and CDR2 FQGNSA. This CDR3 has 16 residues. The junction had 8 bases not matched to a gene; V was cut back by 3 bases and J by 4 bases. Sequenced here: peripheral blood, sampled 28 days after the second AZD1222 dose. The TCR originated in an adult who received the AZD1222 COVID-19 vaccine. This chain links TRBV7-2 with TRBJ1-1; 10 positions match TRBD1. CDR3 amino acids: CASSFTRDRGSTEAFF. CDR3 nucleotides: TGTGCCAGCAGCTTCACCCGGGACAGGGGAAGCACTGAAGCTTTCTTT.